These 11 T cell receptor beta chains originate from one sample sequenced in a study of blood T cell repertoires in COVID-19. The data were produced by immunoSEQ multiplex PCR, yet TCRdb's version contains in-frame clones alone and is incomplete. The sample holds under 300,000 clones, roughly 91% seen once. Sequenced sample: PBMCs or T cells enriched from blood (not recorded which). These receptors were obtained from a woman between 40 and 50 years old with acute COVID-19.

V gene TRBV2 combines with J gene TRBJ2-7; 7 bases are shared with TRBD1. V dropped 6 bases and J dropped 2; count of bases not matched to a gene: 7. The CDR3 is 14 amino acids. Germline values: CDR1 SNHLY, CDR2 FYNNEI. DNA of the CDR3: TGTGCCAGCAGACCCCGGCAGGGGGCCTACGAGCAGTACTTC. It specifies CASRPRQGAYEQYF.

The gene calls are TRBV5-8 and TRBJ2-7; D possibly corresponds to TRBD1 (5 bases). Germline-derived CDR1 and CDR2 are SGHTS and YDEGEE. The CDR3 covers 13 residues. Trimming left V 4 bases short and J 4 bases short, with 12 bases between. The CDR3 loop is CASSAYRLYEQYF. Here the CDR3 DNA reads TGTGCCAGCAGCGCATACAGGCTTTACGAGCAGTACTTC.

In DNA, the CDR3 is TGTGCCAGCAGTGAAGGGACTACCAGATACGAGCAGTACTTC. Translated: CASSEGTTRYEQYF. The chain uses TRBV6-1 and TRBJ2-7; D is perhaps TRBD2 (6 bases). The V and J ends lost 1 base and 4 bases respectively, with 11 bases between them. The V gene's germline CDR1 is MNHNS and CDR2 SASEGT. CDR3 size: 14 residues.

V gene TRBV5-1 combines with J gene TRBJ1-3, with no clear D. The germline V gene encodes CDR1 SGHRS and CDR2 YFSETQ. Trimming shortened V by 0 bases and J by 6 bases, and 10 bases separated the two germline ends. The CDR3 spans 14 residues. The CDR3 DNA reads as TGCGCCAGCAGCTTGGCGTCCTTAGAAAACACCATATATTTT. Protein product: CASSLASLENTIYF.

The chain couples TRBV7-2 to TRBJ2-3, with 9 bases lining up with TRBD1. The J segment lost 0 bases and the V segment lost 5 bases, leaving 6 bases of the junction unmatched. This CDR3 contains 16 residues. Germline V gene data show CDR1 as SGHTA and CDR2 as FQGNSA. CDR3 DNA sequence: TGTGCCAGCAGCCGGACAGGGGAAACTAGCACAGATACGCAGTATTTT. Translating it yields CASSRTGETSTDTQYF.

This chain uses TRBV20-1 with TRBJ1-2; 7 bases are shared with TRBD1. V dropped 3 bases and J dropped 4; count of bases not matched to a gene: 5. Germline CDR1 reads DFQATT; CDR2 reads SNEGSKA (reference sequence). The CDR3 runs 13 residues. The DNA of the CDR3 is TGCAGTGCTAGTACAGGGGTGGTCTATGGCTACACCTTC. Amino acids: CSASTGVVYGYTF.

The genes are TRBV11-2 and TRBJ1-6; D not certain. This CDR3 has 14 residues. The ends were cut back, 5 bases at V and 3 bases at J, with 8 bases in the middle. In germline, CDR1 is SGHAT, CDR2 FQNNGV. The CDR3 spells CASSRDFYNSPLHF. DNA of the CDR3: TGTGCCAGCAGCCGGGATTTCTATAATTCACCCCTCCACTTT.

CDR3 region: CASSLVSGYRGLYNEQFF. The CDR3 DNA sequence: TGTGCCAGCAGCTTAGTCTCTGGGTACAGGGGGCTATACAATGAGCAGTTCTTC. The rearrangement uses TRBV7-2 and TRBJ2-1; 9 nucleotides agree with TRBD1. The CDR3 is 18 residues long. Trimming cost V 1 base and J 4 bases; bases outside gene matches: 11. From germline, CDR1 is SGHTA and CDR2 FQGNSA.

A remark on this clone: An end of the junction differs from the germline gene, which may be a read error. The CDR3 here is CASSLGNSEAFF. The CDR3 DNA reads TGCGCCAGCAGCTTGGGCAACAGTGAAGCTTTCTTT. The chain links TRBV5-1 to TRBJ1-1; D ambiguous. Germline V gene lookup returns CDR1 SGHRS and CDR2 YFSETQ. This CDR3 contains 12 residues.

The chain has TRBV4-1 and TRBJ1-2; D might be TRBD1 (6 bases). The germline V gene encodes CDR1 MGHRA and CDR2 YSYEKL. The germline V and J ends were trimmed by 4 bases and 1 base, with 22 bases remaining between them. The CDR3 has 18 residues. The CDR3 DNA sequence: TGCGCCAGCAGCCCCTCCCCAACGACAGGTGTCTTTAACTATGGCTACACCTTC. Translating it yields CASSPSPTTGVFNYGYTF.

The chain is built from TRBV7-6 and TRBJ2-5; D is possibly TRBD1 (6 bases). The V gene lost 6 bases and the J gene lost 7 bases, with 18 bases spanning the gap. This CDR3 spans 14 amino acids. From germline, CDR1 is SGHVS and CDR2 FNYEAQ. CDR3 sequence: CASSPGEVRGTQYF. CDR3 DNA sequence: TGTGCCAGCAGTCCGGGCGAGGTCAGGGGGACCCAGTACTTC.